The 20 T cell receptor beta chains reported below all come from one sample, sequenced in a study of prognosis after radiotherapy for stage I lung cancer. From genomic DNA, two-round multiplex PCR was used to amplify TCR beta CDR3. The use of primers specific to each TRBV and TRBJ gene characterized first-round PCR. TCRdb reprocessed the multiplex PCR reads with MiXCR, giving one entry per CDR3 protein. This sample carries nearly 35,000 distinct CDR3 sequences, approximately 35% of them seen once, and the ten largest clones take roughly 26%. Sequencing used PBMCs, obtained before or after stereotactic body radiation therapy (not recorded which). The source is a donor aged 50 or older with non-small cell lung cancer.

About this clonotype itself: One end of the junction varies from germline; a read error may be responsible. The V gene is TRBV20-1, the J gene TRBJ1-6; 7 bases map to TRBD1. Per germline, CDR1 DFQATT and CDR2 SNEGSKA (reference sequence). The CDR3 loop spans 13 amino acids. The CDR3 is CSAQDRVNSPIHF. The CDR3 region has the DNA TGCAGTGCCCAAGACAGGGTGAACTCACCCATCCACTTT.

As for this clonotype: This sequence is one base from a far larger clone and is likely a read error. The chain is built from TRBV6-5 and TRBJ1-5, with 12 nucleotides matching TRBD1. J was trimmed by 6 bases and V by 11 bases; bases with no gene match: 8. Germline V lookup: CDR1 MNHEY, CDR2 SVGAGI. This CDR3 region has 14 residues. CDR3 DNA: TGTGCCGGGGGGACAGGGGGCGAGGGTCAGCCCCAGCATTTT. This translates into CAGGTGGEGQPQHF.

This clonotype was detected only a few times. A single base is all that separates this from a far larger clone, so a read error is likely. The rearrangement uses TRBV6-2 or TRBV6-3 and TRBJ1-1; TRBD1 aligns across 8 bases. The CDR3 has 12 residues. The V segment lost 10 bases and the J segment 9 bases; nucleotides outside the gene matches: 10. CDR1 is MNHEY, CDR2 SVGEGT, per germline. The CDR3 bases are TGTGCCATCTCCCTAGGACAGGGAAAAGCTTTCTTT. Translating it yields CAISLGQGKAFF.

The sample holds many counts of this clonotype. This chain links TRBV24-1 with TRBJ1-2, with 8 bases matching TRBD1. Germline values: CDR1 KGHDR, CDR2 SFDVKD. The CDR3 sequence is 14 residues long. The J segment lost 2 bases and the V segment lost 7 bases, leaving 5 bases of the junction unmatched. The CDR3 is CATRGQGDNYGYTF. The CDR3 nucleotides read TGTGCCACCAGAGGACAGGGAGACAACTATGGCTACACCTTC.

In its sample, this clonotype was seen many times. V is TRBV12-3 or TRBV12-4 and J is TRBJ1-4; the match to TRBD1 covers 7 bases. This CDR3 is built from 13 residues. The ends lost 6 bases at V and 7 bases at J; junction bases unmatched: 5. CDR3 nucleotide sequence: TGTGCCAGCAGCCGCGACAGGGCTGAAAAACTGTTTTTT. Protein product: CASSRDRAEKLFF.

As to this clonotype: A read error is the likely source, as a far larger clone sits one nucleotide away. The chain employs TRBV28 and TRBJ2-1; possibly TRBD1 for D (5 bases). Germline V gene lookup returns CDR1 MDHEN and CDR2 SYDVKM. The V gene lost 5 bases and the J gene lost 0 bases, with 11 bases spanning the gap. This CDR3 spans 15 amino acids. The CDR3 is CASSGALSSYNEQFF. The CDR3 DNA reads as TGTGCCAGCAGTGGGGCATTGAGCTCCTACAATGAGCAGTTCTTC.

The rearrangement joins TRBV27 to TRBJ1-6; D not resolved. CDR1 is MNHEY and CDR2 is SMNVEV in the germline V gene (reference sequence). Trimming left V 3 bases short and J 7 bases short, with 10 bases between. This CDR3 spans 14 amino acids. CDR3 sequence: CASSLGQENSPLHF. The CDR3, as DNA: TGTGCCAGCAGTTTGGGTCAGGAGAATTCACCCCTCCACTTT.

This clonotype was found many times. The V call is TRBV20-1, the J call TRBJ1-2, with D perhaps TRBD1 (5 bases). Germline V lookup: CDR1 DFQATT, CDR2 SNEGSKA (reference sequence). Trimming stripped 6 bases from V and 8 bases from J, with 13 bases between. This CDR3 has 11 residues. In DNA form, the CDR3 reads TGCAGTGCCCCGGGGACTCCGGGCTACACCTTC. Its translation: CSAPGTPGYTF.

As to this clonotype: The likely explanation is a read error, given a far larger clone one base away. J is TRBJ2-5 and V is TRBV7-9; D is possibly TRBD2 (5 bases). The germline gives CDR1 SEHNR, CDR2 FQNEAQ (reference sequence). Trimming shortened V by 3 bases and J by 4 bases, and 18 bases separated the two germline ends. The CDR3 loop spans 16 amino acids. CDR3 protein: CASSFETGNTGETQYF. CDR3 sequence (DNA): TGTGCCAGCAGCTTCGAGACCGGGAATACTGGAGAGACCCAGTACTTC.

This clonotype was counted at least ten times. CDR3 region: CASSTAQANQPQHF. The DNA for the CDR3 is TGTGCCAGCAGTACGGCGCAGGCTAATCAGCCCCAGCATTTT. The V call is TRBV2, the J call TRBJ1-5; D is unresolved. The V end lost 5 bases, the J end lost 4 bases, and 12 bases lay between the germline ends. The length of the CDR3 is 14 residues. Germline V gene sequence: CDR1 SNHLY, CDR2 FYNNEI. The full variable domain, rest sourced from reference TRBV2 and TRBJ1-5, is EPEVTQTPSHQVTQMGQEVILRCVPISNHLYFYWYRQILGQKVEFLVSFYNNEISEKSEIFDDQFSVERPDGSNFTLKIRSTKLEDSAMYFCASSTAQANQPQHFGDGTRLSIL.

This clonotype was seen repeatedly, ten times or more. The chain uses TRBV2 and TRBJ1-3, with D tentatively TRBD1 (5 bases). Germline loops: CDR1 SNHLY, CDR2 FYNNEI. This CDR3 is built from 16 residues. V was shortened by 7 bases and J by 0 bases, with 16 bases between the two germline ends. CDR3 bases: TGTGCCAGCATGGATTCAGGGTACGGCTCTGGAAACACCATATATTTT. It codes for CASMDSGYGSGNTIYF. Drawing the rest from reference TRBV2 and TRBJ1-3, the complete variable domain is EPEVTQTPSHQVTQMGQEVILRCVPISNHLYFYWYRQILGQKVEFLVSFYNNEISEKSEIFDDQFSVERPDGSNFTLKIRSTKLEDSAMYFCASMDSGYGSGNTIYFGEGSWLTVV.

The V gene is TRBV5-1, the J gene TRBJ2-7; D not certain. V lost 0 bases to trimming and J lost 1 base, with 8 bases between them. From germline, CDR1 is SGHRS and CDR2 YFSETQ. CDR3 length equals 14 residues. The CDR3 is CASSLGRQSYEQYF. In DNA, the CDR3 is TGCGCCAGCAGCTTGGGTCGACAATCCTACGAGCAGTACTTC.

This clonotype was seen many times. The rearrangement joins TRBV18 to TRBJ2-7; perhaps TRBD1 as D (5 bases). The V end lost 6 bases, the J end lost 4 bases, and 13 bases lay between the germline ends. This CDR3 has 13 residues. In germline, CDR1 is KGHSH, CDR2 LQKENI. This chain's CDR3 is CASSGQGMYEQYF. Written as DNA, the CDR3 is TGTGCCAGCTCTGGGCAGGGAATGTACGAGCAGTACTTC. Using reference TRBV18 and TRBJ2-7 for the parts outside the CDR3, the full variable domain is NAGVMQNPRHLVRRRGQEARLRCSPMKGHSHVYWYRQLPEEGLKFMVYLQKENIIDESGMPKERFSAEFPKEGPSILRIQQVVRGDSAAYFCASSGQGMYEQYFGPGTRLTVT.

Remarks on this clonotype: The junction differs from germline at one of its ends, possibly a read error. The CDR3 reads CSDRDQQSYNEQFF. In nucleotides, the CDR3 is TGCAGTGATAGAGATCAACAAAGCTACAATGAGCAGTTCTTC. The rearrangement links TRBV20-1 to TRBJ2-1; D not resolved. Germline CDR1 DFQATT, CDR2 SNEGSKA (reference sequence). CDR3 length: 14 residues.

Ten or more counts support this clonotype. CDR3 DNA: TGTGCCAGCAGAGGCCACGGGACCCAATCGGGAAAACTGTTTTTT. This codes for CASRGHGTQSGKLFF. The rearrangement uses TRBV3-1 and TRBJ1-4, with D possibly being TRBD1 (5 bases). Trimming shortened V by 6 bases and J by 10 bases, and 21 bases separated the two germline ends. There are 15 residues in the CDR3. The germline V gene has CDR1 LGHDT and CDR2 YNNKEL (reference sequence).

The chain links TRBV12-3 or TRBV12-4 to TRBJ1-1; D call uncertain. This CDR3 is built from 13 residues. Trimming removed 6 bases from V and 8 bases from J, with 16 bases in between. CDR3 residues: CASSLYVATEAFF. In nucleotides, the CDR3 is TGTGCCAGCAGCCTCTATGTGGCGACGGAAGCTTTCTTT.

This clonotype has ten or more counts. The chain carries TRBV20-1 and TRBJ1-4, with D perhaps TRBD1 (6 bases). CDR1 and CDR2 from the germline V gene are DFQATT and SNEGSKA (reference sequence). The CDR3 extends over 15 amino acids. V dropped 4 bases and J dropped 2 bases, with 14 bases sitting between them. This CDR3 reads CSAKGGRSTNEKLFF. The DNA of the CDR3 is TGCAGTGCTAAGGGGGGCCGGAGCACTAATGAAAAACTGTTTTTT.

This clonotype came up many times. This rearrangement joins TRBV11-2 to TRBJ2-5; 8 bases fit TRBD1. CDR3 length: 13 residues. CDR1 SGHAT and CDR2 FQNNGV come from the germline V gene. The V gene end was trimmed by 7 bases and the J gene end by 3 bases; junction bases not matched to a gene: 4. This CDR3 is CASTPQGEETQYF. DNA of the CDR3: TGTGCCAGCACTCCACAGGGGGAAGAGACCCAGTACTTC. The variable domain in full, with the rest retrieved from reference TRBV11-2 and TRBJ2-5, is EAGVAQSPRYKIIEKRQSVAFWCNPISGHATLYWYQQILGQGPKLLIQFQNNGVVDDSQLPKDRFSAERLKGVDSTLKIQPAKLEDSAVYLCASTPQGEETQYFGPGTRLLVL.

This clonotype is termed medium-sized (0.01 to 0.1%). The chain employs TRBV6-5 and TRBJ2-2; 11 bases are shared with TRBD1. CDR3 length: 14 residues. CDR1 is MNHEY, CDR2 SVGAGI, per germline. With V trimmed by 6 bases and J by 5 bases, 2 bases remained unmatched. DNA of the CDR3: TGTGCCAGCAGGGACAGGGGGCATACCGGGGAGCTGTTTTTT. This gives the protein CASRDRGHTGELFF.

This rearrangement joins TRBV24-1 to TRBJ2-5; D unclear. The CDR3 runs to 16 residues. Trimming took 3 bases from V and 2 from J, leaving 15 bases between them. Per the germline V gene, CDR1 is KGHDR and CDR2 is SFDVKD. CDR3 residues: CATSDPSIYPQETQYF. CDR3 DNA: TGTGCCACCAGTGATCCATCGATTTACCCACAAGAGACCCAGTACTTC.